This TCR beta chain originates from a study of blood T cell repertoires in COVID-19. Study at large: Both acute and convalescent COVID-19 samples were obtained from the United States, Italy and Spain.

The CDR3 contains 13 residues. Trimming removed 4 bases from V and 4 bases from J, with 9 bases in between. CDR1 and CDR2 from the germline V gene are LNHDA and SQIVND (reference sequence). Clones were sequenced by immunoSEQ multiplex PCR, and TCRdb holds only the in-frame ones, with some missing. This sample has fewer than 200,000 clones, with just over 85% found just once. The sample taken for sequencing was peripheral blood. The chain has TRBV19 and TRBJ2-3; tentative D call: TRBD1 (6 bases). The sequence came from a man between 45 and 60 years old with active or convalescent COVID-19. CDR3 in DNA: TGTGCCAGTAGTAACAGGGCCCCAGATACGCAGTATTTT. Translated: CASSNRAPDTQYF.